This entry describes one T cell receptor (beta chain). The antigen it recognizes is unknown. No base-level quality is on record; no much larger clone is a single base apart. Donors were around 37 systemically healthy Caucasian individuals from Russia aged roughly 6 to 95 years. Each donor gave roughly 9 milliliters of peripheral blood, drawn into EDTA-treated Vacutainer tubes. PBMCs were isolated by Ficoll-Paque density-gradient centrifugation, with at least 7 million obtained per sample. Trizol reagent was used to extract total RNA from PBMCs, with at least 5 micrograms per sample. For every donor, flow cytometry on a PBMC aliquot measured the percentage of naive CD45RAhigh/CD27high T cells. The data derive from a study of blood T cells in healthy people across ages (dated by TCRdb to between 2014 and 2016). Regarding the study in general: In model experiments, template switching captured roughly one uniquely barcoded TCR beta cDNA molecule for every two T cells. Age-related changes in TCR beta repertoire diversity were measured in the study by deep sequencing normalized with unique cDNA molecular identifiers. The donors were split into four age groups: young (average 16 years), middle-aged (about 40), aged (more than 60) and long-lived (under 90). For two donors (one aged 18 to 30 and one aged 80 or older), the study analyzed two additional independent replicas of 1 million unique cDNA reads from the same blood draw.

General study outcomes and caveats: Observed TCR beta diversity per million T cells fell roughly linearly with age, and a significant reduction was already apparent by age roughly 41. Estimates of total diversity based on one million sequenced T cells were regarded as lower bounds and as underestimates. Bulk unsorted PBMC profiling prevented conclusive comparison of naive and antigen-experienced compartments. Compared with the aged group, more naive CD4+ T cells, fewer expanded clones and increased TCR diversity were shown by the long-lived group, suggesting age selection. Because the CMV infection status of the donors was unknown, age-related changes in expanded clonotypes may potentially have been confounded. A strong correlation was found between observed TCR beta diversity and the percentage of naive T cells measured by flow cytometry.

Libraries came from 5' RACE. Instrument on record: Illumina HiSeq 2500. A second PCR of about 6 to 11 cycles was run with a J-beta primer mix and a sample-barcoded 5' primer. A unique molecular identifier was introduced onto each TCR beta cDNA molecule by a template-switch 5' adaptor carrying 12 random nucleotides. At least 3 million CDR3-containing paired-end reads were obtained from each sample. First-strand cDNA synthesis was performed from all RNA using the Mint cDNA synthesis kit, with priming by a TRBC-specific oligonucleotide. Following uracil-DNA glycosylase treatment, a first 18-cycle PCR with universal primers M1SS and BC2_uni_R was performed on all cDNA. The original methods were these. For normalization, 1 million high-quality reads were randomly selected from each sample, with every read carrying a distinct molecular identifier. Reads sharing molecular identifiers were discarded rather than binned into consensus sequences. MiTCR, set to a Q25 quality threshold and the strictest error-elimination algorithm, was used for CDR3 identification, clonotype clustering and error correction. Lower-bound total TCR beta diversity was estimated with a nonparametric unseen species model using Euler transformation. In TCRdb, the public reads were trimmed at Q25 with fastp and aligned with MiXCR, with productive beta chains retained. For every CDR3 protein sequence, its rows merge into one entry that carries the most common genes and DNA. For this entry, the V and J calls and clone size follow TCRdb and not the study's own pipeline. Here the sample has more than 1,000,000 distinct CDR3 sequences; about 23% occur a single time. Approximately 0.75% of the sample is in the top ten clones.

V drops 9 bases and J drops 0 bases, leaving 18 bases in between. Taken from cysteine to phenylalanine, the CDR3 has 16 residues. The entry retains the CDR3 DNA only, 48 bases that are in frame from base 1. Sequences MNHEY (CDR1) and SMNVEV (CDR2) are obtained from the germline V gene (reference sequence). A further study also used this sample, focusing on T cells of mothers and their children. The second study also describes: Nine systemically healthy Caucasian individuals, comprising three mothers and their six children, were included as donors. cDNA synthesis consumed the entire amount of extracted RNA, loaded at roughly 1.5 ug RNA in each 15 ul reaction. In the second PCR, the M1S primer added sample barcodes and 2-4 random nucleotides. Over 8.5 million TCR beta CDR3 reads came from each mother, compared with around 3 million reads from each child. Thymic selection shapes the output of TCR recombination in a similar way in related and unrelated pairs, and inherited differences have a minor effect. Normalized repertoire overlap was always found to be slightly, but never significantly, higher in related mother-child pairs than in unrelated mother-child pairs. Persistent microchimeric T cell clones were not detected, at a sensitivity of approximately 98 clones per million clonotypes. To look for features that set related mother-child pairs apart from unrelated individuals, the researchers ran deep NGS to compare the TCR beta repertoires of mothers and children. The mean age was roughly 44 +/- 4 years for the mothers and approximately 11 +/- 4 years for the children. After adapter ligation with NEBNext reagents, the libraries were sequenced on Illumina HiSeq 2000 with 100+100 nt paired-end reads. To prevent cross-contamination, the mother and child libraries were prepared a month apart and were sequenced in separate runs. Between about 500,000 and 2,100,000 distinct TCR beta clonotypes were identified per donor. Naive TCR beta clonotypes were estimated from low-frequency clonotypes matched to each donor's FACS-determined naive share, without sorting.

Sequencing was done on a sample of blood. The chain is made from TRBV27 and TRBJ2-1; matching of 6 bases hints at TRBD2 as the D gene. This TCR was sampled from a girl under 10 years old in good health. Read as DNA, the sequence is TGTGCCAGTAGATATTCGGGACTCAGCTCCTACAATGAGCAGTTCTTC. It encodes CASRYSGLSSYNEQFF.